Described below is a single T cell receptor beta chain sequence and its context. Within the sample, other DNA sequences also encode this same CDR3. V lost 3 bases to trimming and J lost 0 bases; unmatched junction nucleotides: 3. The CDR3 has 15 amino acids. Germline assignment: CDR1 SGDLS and CDR2 YYNGEE. This sample stems from a study of cytomegalovirus exposure and HLA in healthy donors. Vbeta (60) and Jbeta (13) primers were used in the PCR. Sequenced by immunoSEQ multiplex PCR; TCRdb stores in-frame clones only, minus some. The table includes 200,000 or so clones, about 80% detected once. The chain carries TRBV9 and TRBJ2-1, with 7 bases that match TRBD2. The receptor was isolated from a woman aged 18-29 years in good health and CMV-seropositive. Sequenced: PBMCs. CDR3 coding DNA: TGTGCCAGCAGCGCTAGCGGAAGCTCCTACAATGAGCAGTTCTTC. Its protein product is CASSASGSSYNEQFF.